These T cell receptor beta chains were read from a single sample in a study of CD8 T cells in ankylosing spondylitis. TCRdb used MiXCR to reprocess the 5' RACE reads, holding one entry per CDR3 protein. Of approximately 88,000 distinct CDR3 sequences listed, about 8.8% are singletons. What was sequenced was blood, either unsorted or a sorted T cell fraction (not recorded which). The receptors come from a male donor with ankylosing spondylitis or in good health (not recorded which). The CDR3 runs from the conserved cysteine through the conserved F or W. The D gene is left open where the match is weak. The size of a clone is reported for some rows only, either as once, few or many, or as a class for expanded clones.

TRBJ2-1 TRBV4-2 - many TGTGCCAGCAGCCAAGACCGCCCATACGAGCAGTTCTTC CASSQDRPYEQFF
TRBJ2-2 TRBV12-3/TRBV12-4 - many TGTGCCAGCAGTTTTGGGGGCCCGAACACCGGGGAGCTGTTTTTT CASSFGGPNTGELFF
TRBJ1-2 TRBV5-1 - many TGCGCCAGCAGCTTGGACGGAACAGTTTCTGGCTACACCTTC CASSLDGTVSGYTF
TRBJ2-7 TRBV29-1 - many TGCAGCGCAGAGCTCCTGGACAGAAAAAGCTCCTACGAGCAGTACTTC CSAELLDRKSSYEQYF
TRBJ2-3 TRBV5-6 - many TGTGCCAGCAGCTTGGGAGGCGGGGGCGGCACAGATACGCAGTATTTT CASSLGGGGGTDTQYF
TRBJ1-6 TRBV24-1 - - TGTGCCACCAGTGACCCGATCGATTATTCACCCCTCCACTTT CATSDPIDYSPLHF
TRBJ2-7 TRBV15 - many TGTGCCACCAGCAGAGATCTACAGACCTACGAGCAGTACTTC CATSRDLQTYEQYF
TRBJ2-5 TRBV2 TRBD2 many TGTGCCAGCAGTGAACTTGGTAGCGGGACACAAGAGACCCAGTACTTC CASSELGSGTQETQYF
TRBJ2-7 TRBV28 - many TGTGCGATCAGTTCCCAAAGTGGGTCCTACGAGCAGTACTTC CAISSQSGSYEQYF
TRBJ1-1 TRBV6-6 - many TGTGCCAGCAGTATGATCAACACTGAAGCTTTCTTT CASSMINTEAFF